A single sample gave rise to the 31 T cell receptor beta chains below, sequenced in a study of blood T cell repertoires in COVID-19. Sequencing used immunoSEQ multiplex PCR; TCRdb keeps in-frame clones, though not all of them. This table has 400,000 or so clones, over 75% appearing once. Sequencing used PBMCs or T cells enriched from blood (not recorded which). These receptors were taken from a man in his forties in a cohort exposed to, infected with or recovered from COVID-19 (not recorded which).

The rearrangement uses TRBV5-1 and TRBJ1-1; D is uncertain. Germline V CDR1 and CDR2: SGHRS, YFSETQ. Trimming cost V 4 bases and J 2 bases, with 12 bases left between them. The CDR3 is 14 amino acids. Written as DNA, the CDR3 is TGCGCCAGCAGCCCGGGCGGGGTAAACACTGAAGCTTTCTTT. It translates to CASSPGGVNTEAFF.

The sample holds one count of this clone. The chain combines TRBV10-1 with TRBJ2-4, with 8 bases that match TRBD1. Germline V gene data show CDR1 as WNHNN and CDR2 as SYGVQD (reference sequence). The CDR3 has 13 residues. Trimming at V came to 4 bases and at J to 5 bases, leaving 1 base not matched to a gene. CDR3 DNA sequence: TGCGCCAGCAGTGCAGGGGGCGAAAACATTCAGTACTTC. Protein sequence: CASSAGGENIQYF.

This chain links TRBV6-5 with TRBJ2-2; possible D gene TRBD1, 5 bases. CDR1 is MNHEY and CDR2 is SVGAGI in the germline V gene. V dropped 6 bases and J dropped 7 bases, with 15 bases sitting between them. CDR3 length equals 14 residues. The DNA of the CDR3 is TGTGCCAGCAGCACTAACAGGTTGAGCGGGGAGCTGTTTTTT. It translates to CASSTNRLSGELFF.

This rearrangement joins TRBV4-2 to TRBJ1-2; D might be TRBD1 (6 bases). Germline lookup yields CDR1 LGHNA and CDR2 YNFKEQ. The V and J ends lost 2 bases and 4 bases respectively, with 14 bases between them. This CDR3 contains 15 residues. The CDR3 nucleotides are TGTGCCAGCAGCCAACAGGGGACCGGGTCCTATGGCTACACCTTC. Residues: CASSQQGTGSYGYTF.

V usage is TRBV6-5 and J usage is TRBJ2-2; 9 bases are shared with TRBD1. The CDR3 covers 12 residues. CDR1 and CDR2 (germline): MNHEY, SVGAGI. The CDR3 here is CQQGARTGELFF. The DNA for the CDR3 is TGTCAACAGGGGGCGCGCACCGGGGAGCTGTTTTTT.

The gene calls are TRBV27 and TRBJ2-3; 7 bases are shared with TRBD2. The CDR3 is 16 residues long. Germline lookup yields CDR1 MNHEY and CDR2 SMNVEV (reference sequence). V lost 7 bases and J lost 3; bases outside the gene matches: 13. CDR3 loop: CASNRVPGRGTDTQYF. The CDR3 DNA reads TGTGCCAGCAATAGGGTCCCGGGGAGGGGAACAGATACGCAGTATTTT.

There are a few counts of this clone. The chain carries TRBV19 and TRBJ1-2; 12 bases are shared with TRBD1. The V and J ends lost 8 bases and 6 bases, in that order; junction bases with no gene match: 13. Looked up from germline, CDR1 is LNHDA and CDR2 is SQIVND (reference sequence). The CDR3 spans 16 residues. The CDR3 protein is CASSPARGQGADGYTF. CDR3 coding DNA: TGTGCCAGTTCCCCTGCTCGGGGACAGGGGGCGGATGGCTACACCTTC.

This clone has more than one count but fewer than ten. V and J are TRBV28 and TRBJ2-7; no clear D. The CDR3 runs 15 residues. Germline V gene data show CDR1 as MDHEN and CDR2 as SYDVKM. Between the trimmed V and J ends, which lost 4 bases and 2 bases, there was a span of 15 bases. The CDR3 DNA follows: TGTGCCAGCAGTTCCTCGCCCAGGAAACCCTACGAGCAGTACTTC. Residues: CASSSSPRKPYEQYF.

V and J are TRBV24-1 and TRBJ1-5, with D unclear. The CDR3 has 12 amino acids. V was shortened by 2 bases and J by 13 bases, with 11 bases between the two germline ends. The germline V gene encodes CDR1 KGHDR and CDR2 SFDVKD. The DNA for the CDR3 is TGTGCCACCAGTGATTCCGGGGTCTATCAGCATTTT. It is translated as CATSDSGVYQHF.

V is TRBV7-9 and J is TRBJ1-1; TRBD1 agrees at 9 bases. CDR1 is SEHNR and CDR2 is FQNEAQ in the germline V gene (reference sequence). Trimming at V came to 5 bases and at J to 6 bases, leaving 7 bases not matched to a gene. CDR3 length: 14 residues. Written as DNA, the CDR3 is TGTGCCAGCAGCCGAACGACAGGGGGAGCTGAAGCTTTCTTT. Translated: CASSRTTGGAEAFF.

The chain uses TRBV3-1 (or the pseudogene TRBV3-2) and TRBJ2-5, with TRBD1 matching over 8 bases. The CDR3 is 13 amino acids. The germline gives CDR1 LGHDT, CDR2 YNNKEL (reference sequence). The J segment lost 7 bases and the V segment lost 3 bases, leaving 4 bases of the junction unmatched. The DNA of the CDR3 is TGTGCCAGCAGCCAGACAGGGGTAGGGACCCAGTACTTC. Its translation: CASSQTGVGTQYF.

The V gene is TRBV29-1, the J gene TRBJ2-4; D is ambiguous. The germline V gene has CDR1 SQVTM and CDR2 ANQGSEA. V dropped 5 bases and J dropped 0 bases, with 5 bases sitting between them. The CDR3 runs to 12 residues. As DNA, the CDR3 is TGCAGCGTTAAACTAGCCAAAAACATTCAGTACTTC. It encodes CSVKLAKNIQYF.

The chain has TRBV25-1 and TRBJ2-1, with a weak D call TRBD1 (6 bases). V gave up 5 bases and J gave up 6 bases, with 14 bases separating them. Germline assignment: CDR1 MGHDK and CDR2 SYGVNS. This CDR3 has 14 amino acids. The CDR3 DNA sequence: TGTGCCAGCAGTCAAACCCGGGACACCAATGAGCAGTTCTTC. As protein: CASSQTRDTNEQFF.

The chain is built from TRBV10-3 and TRBJ2-7; 11 bases fit TRBD1. Germline V CDR1 and CDR2: ENHRY, SYGVKD. Trimming cost V 5 bases and J 0 bases; bases outside gene matches: 3. This CDR3 spans 15 amino acids. The CDR3 protein is CAISTGTGGSYEQYF. The CDR3 nucleotides read TGTGCCATCAGTACCGGGACAGGGGGCTCCTACGAGCAGTACTTC.

The J gene is TRBJ1-5, the V gene TRBV7-2; D not resolved. The CDR3 is 15 residues long. The V end lost 1 base, the J end lost 4 bases, and 11 bases lay between the germline ends. Germline CDR1 is SGHTA and CDR2 is FQGNSA. In DNA, the CDR3 is TGTGCCAGCAGCTTAGGAGATAGGCGGAATCAGCCCCAGCATTTT. Protein product: CASSLGDRRNQPQHF.

This clone was picked up many times. V and J are TRBV5-1 and TRBJ1-1, with a possible D match to TRBD1 (5 bases). V shed 3 bases and J shed 1 base, with 10 bases lying between them. The CDR3 covers 14 residues. Germline V CDR1 and CDR2: SGHRS, YFSETQ. The CDR3 DNA reads TGCGCCAGCAGCTCGGGACTGACGAACACTGAAGCTTTCTTT. Encoded protein: CASSSGLTNTEAFF.

The chain joins TRBV27 to TRBJ2-7; 7 bases are a match to TRBD2. Germline lookup yields CDR1 MNHEY and CDR2 SMNVEV (reference sequence). Unmatched junction bases numbered 13, after V lost 8 bases and J lost 3 bases. The CDR3 has 15 residues. CDR3 sequence (DNA): TGTGCCAGCGGATCCCCGGGGAGGGTAAGCTACGAGCAGTACTTC. It codes for CASGSPGRVSYEQYF.

The chain couples TRBV6-1 to TRBJ2-7, with 7 bases lining up with TRBD1. Per germline, CDR1 MNHNS and CDR2 SASEGT. The CDR3 totals 16 residues. The J segment lost 0 bases and the V segment lost 2 bases, leaving 7 bases of the junction unmatched. The CDR3 sequence: CASSEQGQASSYEQYF. The DNA of the CDR3 is TGTGCCAGCAGTGAACAAGGACAGGCTAGCTCCTACGAGCAGTACTTC.

This chain connects TRBV20-1 to TRBJ2-1; 12 bases align to TRBD2. Germline V gene sequence: CDR1 DFQATT, CDR2 SNEGSKA (reference sequence). The V segment lost 5 bases and the J segment 1 base; nucleotides outside the gene matches: 6. This CDR3 region has 16 residues. This chain's CDR3 is CSAGGTSGSSYNEQFF. CDR3 nucleotides: TGCAGTGCTGGTGGGACTAGCGGGTCATCCTACAATGAGCAGTTCTTC.

This chain uses TRBV28 with TRBJ1-5; no definite D call. V was clipped by 4 bases and J by 7 bases, with 8 bases between them. The CDR3 totals 12 residues. The germline CDR1 and CDR2 sequences are MDHEN and SYDVKM. The CDR3 loop reads CASSYRLQPQHF. In DNA, the CDR3 is TGTGCCAGCAGTTACAGATTGCAGCCCCAGCATTTT.

The chain carries TRBV6-1 and TRBJ1-2; no clear D. The CDR3 is 16 residues long. The germline CDR1 and CDR2 sequences are MNHNS and SASEGT. Between the trimmed V and J ends, which lost 1 base and 2 bases, there was a span of 14 bases. CDR3: CASSEVRGKSNYGYTF. The CDR3 bases are TGTGCCAGCAGTGAAGTTAGAGGCAAATCCAACTATGGCTACACCTTC.

The chain couples TRBV15 to TRBJ2-2; possibly TRBD1 for D (6 bases). Trimming pared 3 bases from V and 5 bases from J, leaving 7 bases between. CDR1 is LNHNV and CDR2 is YYDKDF in the germline V gene (reference sequence). The CDR3 covers 13 residues. As DNA, the CDR3 is TGTGCCACCAGCAGCAGGGGAACCGGGGAGCTGTTTTTT. The encoded protein is CATSSRGTGELFF.

This clone appeared a single time. V is TRBV6-5 and J is TRBJ2-5; D perhaps matches TRBD2 (6 bases). The germline gives CDR1 MNHEY, CDR2 SVGAGI. Trimming left V 7 bases short and J 4 bases short, with 13 bases between. This CDR3 comprises 13 residues. CDR3 protein: CASKRVRAETQYF. The DNA of the CDR3 is TGTGCCAGCAAGCGGGTTAGGGCAGAGACCCAGTACTTC.

The rearrangement uses TRBV12-5 and TRBJ2-2; 8 nucleotides line up with TRBD2. CDR3 length: 13 amino acids. Germline V gene data show CDR1 as LGHNT and CDR2 as FRNRAP. Germline trimming cut 7 bases from V and 8 bases from J; bases unmatched to any gene: 6. CDR3 loop: CASVLAGTGELFF. CDR3 coding DNA: TGTGCTAGTGTTTTAGCGGGGACAGGGGAGCTGTTTTTT.

V and J are TRBV7-8 and TRBJ2-7; 9 bases agree with TRBD1. The CDR3 is 13 amino acids. V lost 4 bases, J lost 6 bases, and 4 bases stayed unmatched. Looked up from germline, CDR1 is SGHVS and CDR2 is FQNEAQ. For the CDR3, the DNA is TGTGCCAGCAGCTGGGACAGGGCCCCCGAGCAGTACTTC. It codes for CASSWDRAPEQYF.

A remark on this clone: Other DNA variants within this sample encode the same CDR3. The rearrangement joins TRBV5-1 to TRBJ2-7; perhaps TRBD2 as D (5 bases). The germline V and J ends were trimmed by 3 bases and 4 bases, with 5 bases remaining between them. The CDR3 contains 11 residues. Germline V gene lookup returns CDR1 SGHRS and CDR2 YFSETQ. The CDR3 reads CASSSGYEQYF. DNA of the CDR3: TGCGCCAGCAGCTCGGGATACGAGCAGTACTTC.

This chain joins TRBV5-4 and TRBJ2-3, with D perhaps TRBD2 (6 bases). Trimming removed 2 bases from V and 2 bases from J, with 18 bases in between. Looked up from germline, CDR1 is SGHNT and CDR2 is YYREEE (reference sequence). The CDR3 covers 17 residues. Here the CDR3 reads CASSLRSRGGTTDTQYF. The CDR3 coding sequence is TGTGCCAGCAGCTTAAGATCCCGGGGCGGGACCACAGATACGCAGTATTTT.

This chain joins TRBV19 and TRBJ2-3; TRBD2 might be the D (6 bases). The CDR3 loop spans 15 amino acids. CDR1 is LNHDA, CDR2 SQIVND, per germline (reference sequence). V was trimmed by 7 bases and J by 0 bases, leaving 14 bases between them. This CDR3 is CASTPLAASTDTQYF. The DNA for the CDR3 is TGTGCCAGTACTCCACTAGCAGCTAGCACAGATACGCAGTATTTT.

This chain uses TRBV10-1 with TRBJ2-4, with D unclear. The CDR3 has 14 amino acids. CDR1 is WNHNN, CDR2 SYGVQD, per germline (reference sequence). The germline V and J ends were trimmed by 3 bases and 0 bases, with 6 bases remaining between them. The CDR3 reads CASSDRIAKNIQYF. The CDR3, as DNA: TGCGCCAGCAGTGACAGAATAGCCAAAAACATTCAGTACTTC.

J is TRBJ2-5 and V is TRBV5-1; D is unresolved. The V end lost 6 bases, the J end lost 0 bases, and 12 bases lay between the germline ends. Germline V gene data show CDR1 as SGHRS and CDR2 as YFSETQ. There are 14 residues in the CDR3. CDR3 amino acids: CASTTSGYQETQYF. The CDR3, as DNA: TGCGCCAGCACCACCAGTGGCTACCAAGAGACCCAGTACTTC.

The V call is TRBV7-2, the J call TRBJ2-5, with a weak D call TRBD1 (5 bases). The length of the CDR3 is 14 residues. V was clipped by 1 base and J by 1 base, with 7 bases between them. The germline V gene encodes CDR1 SGHTA and CDR2 FQGNSA. Here the CDR3 reads CASSLVQAQETQYF. CDR3 nucleotide sequence: TGTGCCAGCAGCTTAGTACAGGCCCAAGAGACCCAGTACTTC.